This T cell receptor beta chain was documented in a study of blood T cells in healthy people across ages. General study findings and limits: What prevented conclusive comparison of naive and antigen-experienced cells was that PBMCs were unsorted. A greater number of naive CD4+ cells and higher diversity distinguished long-lived donors from aged donors.

The CDR3 covers 15 residues. V dropped 5 bases and J dropped 2; count of bases not matched to a gene: 8. CDR1 and CDR2 (germline): MNHEY, SVGEGT. They isolated at least 6 million PBMCs from each sample. Total RNA, at least 6 micrograms per sample, was extracted from PBMCs. It was with a sample-barcoded 5' primer and a J-beta primer mix that a second PCR of roughly 6 to 12 cycles was run. MiXCR was run by TCRdb on the 5' RACE reads, yielding one entry per CDR3 protein. The table lists over a million distinct CDR3 sequences, around 39% of them singletons. In the case of this clonotype: Its antigen remains unknown.

This TCR was recovered from a young woman in good health. The chain has TRBV6-2 or TRBV6-3 and TRBJ2-7; 8 bases agree with TRBD1. The sequenced sample consisted of blood. The CDR3 DNA sequence: TGTGCCAGCAGTCAACAATTCAGGGGGCCCTACGAGCAGTACTTC. This gives the protein CASSQQFRGPYEQYF.